The T cell receptor beta chain under discussion was sequenced for a study of T-cell memory formation after mild COVID-19. Overall study results and limits: Clones contracting day 15 to 85 were balanced CD4/CD8; later expanders leaned CD4+. Memory sampled before infection contained some responding clones, suggesting cross-reactive memory joined. Nothing showed for sure that second-wave clones peaking on day 37 were SARS-CoV-2 specific. Contracting CD4+ clones lay largely in CM and EM, with CD8+ ones residing in EMRA.

TCRdb fed the 5' RACE reads into MiXCR, producing one record per CDR3 protein. Found here are roughly 400,000 distinct CDR3 sequences, more than 15% of them singletons; the top ten hold about 22%. On this clonotype itself: The antigen remains undetermined.

The CDR3 contains 14 residues. The germline V gene encodes CDR1 KGHSH and CDR2 LQKENI. Trimming left V 3 bases short and J 2 bases short, with 11 bases between. Sequencing was performed on PBMCs or a T cell subset sorted from them (not recorded which). The clonotype originates from a man younger than 35 who had mild COVID-19 (a few samples of this study predate the infection). Cell type and time point are not known. The chain carries TRBV18 and TRBJ2-7, with D perhaps matching TRBD2 (5 bases). The CDR3 DNA sequence: TGTGCCAGCTCACCGAGGGCGGACCCCTACGAGCAGTACTTC. Translating gives CASSPRADPYEQYF.